A single sample is the source of the 15 T cell receptor beta chains below, sequenced in a study of blood T cell repertoires in COVID-19. Generated by immunoSEQ multiplex PCR, the TCRdb table keeps only in-frame clones and is missing some. Of around 700,000 clones listed, more than 80% are singletons. Material for sequencing was peripheral blood. These receptor sequences come from a woman under 30 with acute or convalescent COVID-19.

The rearrangement uses TRBV9 and TRBJ1-2, with D perhaps matching TRBD1 (6 bases). Trimming stripped 0 bases from V and 7 bases from J, with 16 bases between. CDR1 SGDLS and CDR2 YYNGEE come from the germline V gene. CDR3 length: 15 amino acids. CDR3 sequence reads: CASSVARGGVSGYTF. CDR3 coding DNA: TGTGCCAGCAGCGTAGCCAGAGGGGGGGTTTCTGGCTACACCTTC.

The chain has TRBV11-2 and TRBJ2-2; D possibly corresponds to TRBD1 (5 bases). The V and J ends lost 1 base and 7 bases respectively, with 7 bases between them. The V gene's germline CDR1 is SGHAT and CDR2 FQNNGV. The CDR3 length is 13 residues. CDR3 in amino acids: CASSLGTGGELFF. In nucleotides, the CDR3 is TGTGCCAGCAGCTTAGGTACAGGCGGGGAGCTGTTTTTT.

The rearrangement joins TRBV11-2 to TRBJ2-5, with D unresolved. V lost 0 bases, J lost 3 bases, and 8 bases lay in between. Germline CDR1 and CDR2: SGHAT and FQNNGV. The CDR3 has 14 residues. The CDR3 spells CASSLEIYEETQYF. The CDR3 nucleotides are TGTGCCAGCAGCTTAGAAATCTACGAAGAGACCCAGTACTTC.

The V and J genes are TRBV19 and TRBJ2-2; 7 bases agree with TRBD1. The CDR3 loop spans 14 amino acids. Trimming at V came to 5 bases and at J to 5 bases, leaving 5 bases not matched to a gene. Germline V gene lookup returns CDR1 LNHDA and CDR2 SQIVND (reference sequence). The CDR3 loop reads CASSVAGGTGELFF. The CDR3 DNA reads TGTGCCAGTAGTGTGGCAGGGGGAACCGGGGAGCTGTTTTTT.

This clone is a singleton in its sample. The J gene is TRBJ1-2, the V gene TRBV2, with D possibly TRBD1 on 5 matching bases. Trimming cost V 8 bases and J 0 bases, with 13 bases left between them. This CDR3 has 14 amino acids. Germline lookup yields CDR1 SNHLY and CDR2 FYNNEI. CDR3 protein: CASGGGRTNYGYTF. The CDR3 coding sequence is TGTGCCAGCGGGGGAGGTAGGACTAACTATGGCTACACCTTC.

DNA of the CDR3: TGCGCCAGCAGCCAAAATGGGCCCTCGGAGCGGGTGTACCCCCTGGAGCAGTACTTC. This codes for CASSQNGPSERVYPLEQYF. The rearrangement uses TRBV4-1 and TRBJ2-7, with D possibly matching TRBD2 (6 bases). V lost 2 bases to trimming and J lost 7 bases, with 30 bases between them. Per the germline V gene, CDR1 is MGHRA and CDR2 is YSYEKL. The CDR3 extends over 19 amino acids.

This sequence joins TRBV5-6 and TRBJ2-5; D is undetermined. The CDR3 sequence is 14 residues long. Per germline, CDR1 SGHDT and CDR2 YYEEEE. V lost 0 bases, J lost 5 bases, and 11 bases lay in between. The CDR3 DNA reads as TGTGCCAGCAGCTTGGTTCAGGTTCGGGAGACCCAGTACTTC. Amino acids: CASSLVQVRETQYF.

This chain connects TRBV4-3 to TRBJ2-6; no firm D call. The CDR3 runs to 16 residues. V lost 0 bases, J lost 0 bases, and 6 bases lay in between. Germline loops: CDR1 LGHNA, CDR2 YSLEER. CDR3 residues: CASSQDGVSGANVLTF. CDR3 DNA: TGCGCCAGCAGCCAAGACGGTGTCTCTGGGGCCAACGTCCTGACTTTC.

The genes are TRBV30 and TRBJ1-1; weak D call: TRBD1 (5 bases). The V end was cut by 3 bases, the J end by 3 bases, with 11 bases between. Germline values: CDR1 GTSNPN, CDR2 SVGIG (reference sequence). This CDR3 contains 13 residues. CDR3 sequence reads: CAWRPTEYTEAFF. CDR3 sequence (DNA): TGTGCCTGGAGGCCGACAGAATACACTGAAGCTTTCTTT.

The chain couples TRBV6-5 to TRBJ2-7; the match to TRBD1 covers 7 bases. Germline V gives CDR1 MNHEY, CDR2 SVGAGI. The CDR3 loop spans 15 amino acids. J lost 4 bases, V lost 6 bases, and 12 bases had no gene match. CDR3 in DNA: TGTGCCAGCAGCCCCGACAGGGAAAATCTATACGAGCAGTACTTC. This translates into CASSPDRENLYEQYF.

V gene TRBV27 combines with J gene TRBJ2-5; D not certain. Looked up from germline, CDR1 is MNHEY and CDR2 is SMNVEV (reference sequence). The CDR3 is 11 residues long. V lost 2 bases, J lost 7 bases, and 5 bases lay in between. CDR3 bases: TGTGCCAGCAGTTTAGGGCCGACCCAGTACTTC. Translated: CASSLGPTQYF.

CDR3 DNA sequence: TGTGCCAGCAGCTTGACCGGGGAGCAGTACTTC. Translated, it gives CASSLTGEQYF. V and J are TRBV5-8 and TRBJ2-7; no clear D gene. Trimming stripped 1 base from V and 7 bases from J, with 6 bases between. Per the germline V gene, CDR1 is SGHTS and CDR2 is YDEGEE. This CDR3 has 11 amino acids.

The chain employs TRBV6-5 and TRBJ1-2; perhaps TRBD1 as D (5 bases). CDR1 and CDR2 (germline): MNHEY, SVGAGI. The CDR3 sequence is 15 residues long. The germline V and J ends were trimmed by 0 bases and 2 bases, with 10 bases remaining between them. CDR3 sequence (DNA): TGTGCCAGCAGTTACTCGACCCCAGGGAACTATGGCTACACCTTC. This codes for CASSYSTPGNYGYTF.

V gene TRBV2 combines with J gene TRBJ1-3, with D unresolved. The CDR3 covers 18 residues. Per the germline V gene, CDR1 is SNHLY and CDR2 is FYNNEI. The V end was cut by 4 bases, the J end by 4 bases, with 23 bases between. The CDR3 DNA is TGTGCCAGCAGTGGTCGTTTGAGGACGACCCCGGGAGGAAACACCATATATTTT. It specifies CASSGRLRTTPGGNTIYF.

This chain connects TRBV18 to TRBJ2-3, with 7 bases identical to TRBD2. V lost 3 bases to trimming and J lost 6 bases; unmatched junction nucleotides: 6. Germline V gene lookup returns CDR1 KGHSH and CDR2 LQKENI. This CDR3 contains 14 residues. In DNA form, the CDR3 reads TGTGCCAGCTCACCTCGGGGGGAATCCGATACGCAGTATTTT. It is translated as CASSPRGESDTQYF.